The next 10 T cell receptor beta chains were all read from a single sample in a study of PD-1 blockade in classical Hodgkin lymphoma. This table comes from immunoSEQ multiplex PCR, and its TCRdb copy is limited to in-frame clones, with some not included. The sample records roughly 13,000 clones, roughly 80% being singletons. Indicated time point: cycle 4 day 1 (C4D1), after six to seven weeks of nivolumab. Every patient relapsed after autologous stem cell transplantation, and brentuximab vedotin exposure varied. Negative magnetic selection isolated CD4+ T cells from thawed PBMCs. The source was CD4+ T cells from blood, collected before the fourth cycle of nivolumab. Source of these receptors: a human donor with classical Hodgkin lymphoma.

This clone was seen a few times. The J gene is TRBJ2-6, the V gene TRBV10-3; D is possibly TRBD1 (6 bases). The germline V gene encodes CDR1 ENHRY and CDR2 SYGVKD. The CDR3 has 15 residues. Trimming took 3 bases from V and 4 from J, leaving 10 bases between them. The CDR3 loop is CAISDTGIGANVLTF. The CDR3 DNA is TGTGCCATCAGTGATACAGGGATCGGGGCCAACGTCCTGACTTTC.

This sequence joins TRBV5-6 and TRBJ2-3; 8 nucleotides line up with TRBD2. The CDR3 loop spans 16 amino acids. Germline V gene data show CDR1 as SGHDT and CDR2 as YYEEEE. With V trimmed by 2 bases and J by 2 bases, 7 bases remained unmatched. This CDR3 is CASSLVGGGNTDTQYF. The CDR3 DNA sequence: TGTGCCAGCAGCTTAGTGGGCGGGGGGAACACAGATACGCAGTATTTT.

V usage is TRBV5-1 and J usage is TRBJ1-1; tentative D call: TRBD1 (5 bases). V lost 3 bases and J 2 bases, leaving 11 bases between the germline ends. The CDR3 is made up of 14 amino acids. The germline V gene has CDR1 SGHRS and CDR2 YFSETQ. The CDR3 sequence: CASSSGHRNTEAFF. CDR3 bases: TGCGCCAGCAGCTCCGGACATCGAAACACTGAAGCTTTCTTT.

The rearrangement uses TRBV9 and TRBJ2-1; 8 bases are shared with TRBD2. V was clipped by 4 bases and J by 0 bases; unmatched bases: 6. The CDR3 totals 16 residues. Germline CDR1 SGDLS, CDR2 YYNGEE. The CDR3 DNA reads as TGTGCCAGCAGCTCACTAGCGGCCCACTCCTACAATGAGCAGTTCTTC. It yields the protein CASSSLAAHSYNEQFF.

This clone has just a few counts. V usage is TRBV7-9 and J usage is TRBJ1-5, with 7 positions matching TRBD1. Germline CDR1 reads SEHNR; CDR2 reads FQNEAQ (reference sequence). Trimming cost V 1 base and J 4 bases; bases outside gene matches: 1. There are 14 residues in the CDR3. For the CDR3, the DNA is TGTGCCAGCAGCTTAGTGGGACAGAATCAGCCCCAGCATTTT. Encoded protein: CASSLVGQNQPQHF.

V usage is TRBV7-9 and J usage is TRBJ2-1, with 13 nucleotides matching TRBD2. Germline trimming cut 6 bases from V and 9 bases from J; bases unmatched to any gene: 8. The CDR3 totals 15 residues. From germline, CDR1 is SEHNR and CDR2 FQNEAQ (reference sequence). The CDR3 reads CASRELAGGIGEQFF. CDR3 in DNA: TGTGCCAGCAGAGAACTAGCGGGGGGGATCGGTGAGCAGTTCTTC.

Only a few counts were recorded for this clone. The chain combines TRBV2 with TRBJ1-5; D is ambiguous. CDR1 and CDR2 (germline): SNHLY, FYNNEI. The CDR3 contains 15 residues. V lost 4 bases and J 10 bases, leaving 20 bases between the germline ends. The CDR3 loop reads CASSVEPTRSGPQHF. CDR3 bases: TGTGCCAGCAGTGTAGAACCAACCCGCTCGGGCCCCCAGCATTTT. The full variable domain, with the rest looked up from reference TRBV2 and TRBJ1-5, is EPEVTQTPSHQVTQMGQEVILRCVPISNHLYFYWYRQILGQKVEFLVSFYNNEISEKSEIFDDQFSVERPDGSNFTLKIRSTKLEDSAMYFCASSVEPTRSGPQHFGDGTRLSIL.

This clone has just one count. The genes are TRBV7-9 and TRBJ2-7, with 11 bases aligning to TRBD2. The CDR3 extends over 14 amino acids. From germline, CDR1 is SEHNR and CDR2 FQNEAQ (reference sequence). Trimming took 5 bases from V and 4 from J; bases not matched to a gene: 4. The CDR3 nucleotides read TGTGCCAGCAGCGGGGCTAGCGGGAGGTACGAGCAGTACTTC. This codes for CASSGASGRYEQYF. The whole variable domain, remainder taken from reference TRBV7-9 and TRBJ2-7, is DTGVSQNPRHKITKRGQNVTFRCDPISEHNRLYWYRQTLGQGPEFLTYFQNEAQLEKSRLLSDRFSAERPKGSFSTLEIQRTEQGDSAMYLCASSGASGRYEQYFGPGTRLTVT.

This chain's CDR3 is CASSLDPWTAAYEQYF. The CDR3 region has the DNA TGTGCCAGCAGCTTAGACCCCTGGACAGCGGCCTACGAGCAGTACTTC. The rearrangement joins TRBV7-9 to TRBJ2-7; D is perhaps TRBD1 (6 bases). The V end lost 1 base, the J end lost 2 bases, and 15 bases lay between the germline ends. The CDR3 spans 16 residues. Germline CDR1 and CDR2: SEHNR and FQNEAQ (reference sequence).

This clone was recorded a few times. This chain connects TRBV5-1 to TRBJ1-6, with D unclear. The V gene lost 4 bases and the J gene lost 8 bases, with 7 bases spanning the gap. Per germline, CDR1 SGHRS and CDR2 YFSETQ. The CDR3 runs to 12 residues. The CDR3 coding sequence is TGCGCCAGCAGCCACAGCGATTCACCCCTCCACTTT. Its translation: CASSHSDSPLHF.